The clone carrying this T cell receptor (beta chain) was seen a single time. The target antigen is unknown. The sample is drawn from a study of T cell repertoires in cytomegalovirus infection. The overall study: The authors relied on CMV epitopes, both recently identified HLA-C-restricted and well-studied HLA-B-restricted. Both CMV infection and a matching HLA type were indicated by public TCR beta signatures.

Study-wide results and caveats: Identification of carriers of CMV plus the relevant HLA was achieved through cumulative public TCR beta family frequency. CMV-specific TCR beta clonotypes restricted by HLA-C were the ones dominating the ex vivo response.

V shed 5 bases and J shed 5 bases, with 22 bases lying between them. The CDR3 length is 16 residues. The V gene's germline CDR1 is MNHEY and CDR2 SMNVEV (reference sequence). TCRdb redid the calling of the reads with MiXCR, one entry per CDR3 protein. The repertoire holds about 920,000 distinct CDR3 sequences, with roughly 31% as singletons. The sequence derives from a human donor in good health (CMV status not recorded). Some clones in this sample may be carry-over from other donors' samples. The chain employs TRBV27 and TRBJ2-7; no reliable D call. Material: cultured CD8+ T cells from PBMCs, obtained from culture after CMV antigen stimulation. DNA of the CDR3: TGTGCCAGCAGTCTTCGAATGGACGGATTTTGGGACGAGCAGTACTTC. It translates to CASSLRMDGFWDEQYF.